This T cell receptor (beta chain) was sequenced for a study of cytomegalovirus exposure and HLA in healthy donors. Study-wide findings and caveats: For most TCR sequences rarity was the rule, although some public TCRs occurred in many donors.

CDR3 length equals 14 residues. Trimming removed 2 bases at V and 2 bases at J, with 9 bases between. Germline V gene sequence: CDR1 MGHDK, CDR2 SYGVNS. Note on this clone: Its antigen is as yet unknown.

Amplification used 60 Vbeta primers and 13 Jbeta primers. Using immunoSEQ multiplex PCR, the repertoire was profiled, and TCRdb retains in-frame clones only, with some absent. The data show roughly 180,000 clones, roughly 80% seen once. The sample comprised PBMCs. The receptor was isolated from a woman aged 18 to 35 in good health and CMV-seronegative. V gene TRBV25-1 combines with J gene TRBJ1-2; D perhaps matches TRBD1 (5 bases). CDR3 loop: CASSERQTNYGYTF. The CDR3 DNA reads as TGTGCCAGCAGTGAAAGACAGACGAACTATGGCTACACCTTC.